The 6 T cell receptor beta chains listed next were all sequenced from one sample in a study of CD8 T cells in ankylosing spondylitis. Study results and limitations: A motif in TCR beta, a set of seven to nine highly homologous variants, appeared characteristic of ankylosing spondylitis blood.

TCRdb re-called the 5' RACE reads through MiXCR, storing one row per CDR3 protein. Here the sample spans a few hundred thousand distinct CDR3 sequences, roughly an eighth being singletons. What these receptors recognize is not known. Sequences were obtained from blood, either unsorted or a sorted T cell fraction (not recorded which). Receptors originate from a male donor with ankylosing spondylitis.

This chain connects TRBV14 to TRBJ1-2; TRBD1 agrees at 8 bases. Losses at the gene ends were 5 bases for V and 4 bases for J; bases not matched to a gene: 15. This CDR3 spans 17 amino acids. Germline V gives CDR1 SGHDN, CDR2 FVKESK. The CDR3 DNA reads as TGTGCCAGCAGCTTGATGGGGGCGGCAGGGGGCATCTATGGCTACACCTTC. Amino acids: CASSLMGAAGGIYGYTF.

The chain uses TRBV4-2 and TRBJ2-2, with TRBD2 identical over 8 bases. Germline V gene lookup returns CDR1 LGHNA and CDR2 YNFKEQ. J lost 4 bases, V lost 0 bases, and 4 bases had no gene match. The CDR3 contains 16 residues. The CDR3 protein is CASSQDAGGRTGELFF. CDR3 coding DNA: TGTGCCAGCAGCCAAGATGCGGGAGGTCGCACCGGGGAGCTGTTTTTT.

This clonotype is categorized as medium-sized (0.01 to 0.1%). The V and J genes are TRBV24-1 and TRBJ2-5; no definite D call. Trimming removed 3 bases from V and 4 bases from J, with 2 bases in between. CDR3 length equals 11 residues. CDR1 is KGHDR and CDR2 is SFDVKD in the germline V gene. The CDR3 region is CATSDRETQYF. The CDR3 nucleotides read TGTGCCACCAGTGATCGAGAGACCCAGTACTTC.

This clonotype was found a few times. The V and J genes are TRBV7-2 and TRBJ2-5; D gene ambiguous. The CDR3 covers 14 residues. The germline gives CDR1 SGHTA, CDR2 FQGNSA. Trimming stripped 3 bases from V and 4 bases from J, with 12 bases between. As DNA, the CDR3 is TGTGCCAGCAGCTTTCGGTCGGCAGGAGAGACCCAGTACTTC. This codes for CASSFRSAGETQYF.

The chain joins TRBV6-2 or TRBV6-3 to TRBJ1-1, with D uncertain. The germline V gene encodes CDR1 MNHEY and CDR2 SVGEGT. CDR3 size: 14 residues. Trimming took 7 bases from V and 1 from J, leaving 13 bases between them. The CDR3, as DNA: TGTGCCAGCACCAGGAGGGTGTCGAACACTGAAGCTTTCTTT. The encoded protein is CASTRRVSNTEAFF.

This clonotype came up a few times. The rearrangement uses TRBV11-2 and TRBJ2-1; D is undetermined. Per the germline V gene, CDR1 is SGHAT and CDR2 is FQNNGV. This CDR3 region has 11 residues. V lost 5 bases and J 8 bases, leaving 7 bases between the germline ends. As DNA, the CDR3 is TGTGCCAGCAGCACCCCGGATGAGCAGTTCTTC. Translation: CASSTPDEQFF.